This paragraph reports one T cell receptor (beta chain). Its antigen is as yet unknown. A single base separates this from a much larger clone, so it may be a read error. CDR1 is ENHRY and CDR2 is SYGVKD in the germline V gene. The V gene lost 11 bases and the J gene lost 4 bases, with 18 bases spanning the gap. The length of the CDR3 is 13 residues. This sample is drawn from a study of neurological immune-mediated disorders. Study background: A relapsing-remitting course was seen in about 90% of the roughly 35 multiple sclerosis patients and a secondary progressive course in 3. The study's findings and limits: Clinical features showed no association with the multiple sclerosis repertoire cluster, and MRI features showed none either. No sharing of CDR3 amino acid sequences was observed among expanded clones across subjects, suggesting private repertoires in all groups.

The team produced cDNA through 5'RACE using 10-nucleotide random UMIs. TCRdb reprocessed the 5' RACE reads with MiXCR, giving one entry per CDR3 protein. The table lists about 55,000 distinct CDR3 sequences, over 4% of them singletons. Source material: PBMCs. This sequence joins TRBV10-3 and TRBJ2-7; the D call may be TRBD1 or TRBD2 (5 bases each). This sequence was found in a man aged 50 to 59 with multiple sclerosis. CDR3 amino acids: CAVTPGTEYEQYF. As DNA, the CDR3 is TGTGCCGTAACTCCCGGGACGGAATACGAGCAGTACTTC.